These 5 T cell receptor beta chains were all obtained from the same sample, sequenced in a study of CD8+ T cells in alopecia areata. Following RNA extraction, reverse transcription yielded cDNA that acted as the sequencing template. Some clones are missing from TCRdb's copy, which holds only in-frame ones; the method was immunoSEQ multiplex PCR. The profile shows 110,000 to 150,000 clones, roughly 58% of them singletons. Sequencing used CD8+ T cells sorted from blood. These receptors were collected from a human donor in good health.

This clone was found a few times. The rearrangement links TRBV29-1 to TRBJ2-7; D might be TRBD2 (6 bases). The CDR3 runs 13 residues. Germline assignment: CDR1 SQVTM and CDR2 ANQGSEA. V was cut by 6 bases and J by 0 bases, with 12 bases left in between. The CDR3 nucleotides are TGCAGCGTGCTAGCGTTGAGCTCCTACGAGCAGTACTTC. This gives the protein CSVLALSSYEQYF.

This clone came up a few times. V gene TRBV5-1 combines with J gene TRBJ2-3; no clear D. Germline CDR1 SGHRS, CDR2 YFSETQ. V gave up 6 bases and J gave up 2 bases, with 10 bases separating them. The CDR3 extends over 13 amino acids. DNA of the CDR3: TGCGCCAGCAAACGAAACCCCACAGATACGCAGTATTTT. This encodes CASKRNPTDTQYF.

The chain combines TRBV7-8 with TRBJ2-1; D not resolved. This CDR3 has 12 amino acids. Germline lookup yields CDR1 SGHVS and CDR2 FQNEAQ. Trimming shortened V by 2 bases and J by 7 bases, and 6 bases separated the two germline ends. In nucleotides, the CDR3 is TGTGCCAGCAGCTTAAGTGAAAATGAGCAGTTCTTC. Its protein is CASSLSENEQFF.

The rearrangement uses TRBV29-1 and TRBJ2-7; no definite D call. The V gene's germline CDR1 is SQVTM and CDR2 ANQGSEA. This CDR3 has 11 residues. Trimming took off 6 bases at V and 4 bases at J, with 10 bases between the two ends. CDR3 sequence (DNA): TGCAGCGTGGTCGCGGCATACGAGCAGTACTTC. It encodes CSVVAAYEQYF.

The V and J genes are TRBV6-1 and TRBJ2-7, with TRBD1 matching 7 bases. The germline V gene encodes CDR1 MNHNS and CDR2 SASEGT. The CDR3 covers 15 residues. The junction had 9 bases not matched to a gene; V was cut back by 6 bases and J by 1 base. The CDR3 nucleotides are TGTGCCAGCAGCCTTTCCTACAGGGGTTCCTACGAGCAGTACTTC. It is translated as CASSLSYRGSYEQYF.